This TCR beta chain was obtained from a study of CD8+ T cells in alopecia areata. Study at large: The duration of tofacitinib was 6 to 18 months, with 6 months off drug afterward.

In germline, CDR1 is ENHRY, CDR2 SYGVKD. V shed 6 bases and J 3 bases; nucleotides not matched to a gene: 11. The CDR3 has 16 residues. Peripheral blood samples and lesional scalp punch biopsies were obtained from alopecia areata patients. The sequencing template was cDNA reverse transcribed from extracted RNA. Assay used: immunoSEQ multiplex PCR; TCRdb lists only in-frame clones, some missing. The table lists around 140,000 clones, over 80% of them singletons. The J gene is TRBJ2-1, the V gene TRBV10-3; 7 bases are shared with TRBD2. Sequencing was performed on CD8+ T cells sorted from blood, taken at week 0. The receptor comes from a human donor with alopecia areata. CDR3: CAIRRHQRGLYNEQFF. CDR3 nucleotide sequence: TGTGCCATCAGGAGGCACCAGCGGGGCCTCTACAATGAGCAGTTCTTC.